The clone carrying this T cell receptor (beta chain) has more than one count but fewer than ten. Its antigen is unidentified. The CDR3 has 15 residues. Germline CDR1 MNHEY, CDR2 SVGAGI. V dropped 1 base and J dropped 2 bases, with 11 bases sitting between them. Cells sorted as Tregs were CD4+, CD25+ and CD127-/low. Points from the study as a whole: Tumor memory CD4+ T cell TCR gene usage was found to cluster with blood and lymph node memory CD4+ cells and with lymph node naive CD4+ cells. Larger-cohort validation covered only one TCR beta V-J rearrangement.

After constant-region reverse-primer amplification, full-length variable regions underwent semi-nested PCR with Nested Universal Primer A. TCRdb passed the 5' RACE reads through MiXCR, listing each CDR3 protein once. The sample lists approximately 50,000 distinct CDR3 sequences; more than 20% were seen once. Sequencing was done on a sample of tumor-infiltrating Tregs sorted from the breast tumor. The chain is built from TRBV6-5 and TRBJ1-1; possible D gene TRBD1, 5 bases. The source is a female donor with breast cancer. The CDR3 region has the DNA TGTGCCAGCAGTTACTTGGGCAGGGCTAACACTGAAGCTTTCTTT. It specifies CASSYLGRANTEAFF.